This entry is about one TCR beta chain. Per the germline V gene, CDR1 is SGHRS and CDR2 is YFSETQ. The CDR3 extends over 16 amino acids. V lost 0 bases and J 3 bases, leaving 16 bases between the germline ends. The data were taken from a study of blood T cell repertoires in COVID-19. In the authors' workflow: Reference gene primer amplification gave estimated nucleated cell counts. This table comes from immunoSEQ multiplex PCR, and its TCRdb copy is limited to in-frame clones, with some not included. That table supplies the V and J calls and clone size; D and trimming were determined from the DNA. This table has about 50,000 clones, about 90% appearing once.

The chain is built from TRBV5-1 and TRBJ2-7; possible D gene TRBD2, 6 bases. The sequence derives from a human donor with active COVID-19. The donor label of this sample is uncertain. Sequencing was done on a sample of peripheral blood. For the CDR3, the DNA is TGCGCCAGCAGCTTGGGTGGACACGGGAGAATCTACGAGCAGTACTTC. The encoded protein is CASSLGGHGRIYEQYF.